This TCR beta chain was sequenced in a study of T-cell reconstitution after alpha-beta-depleted transplantation in children. General study points: Newly generated T cells supplied most T-cell counts and diversity one year post-transplant. After transplant, high TCRbeta diversity at day 60 in some patients arose from surviving recipient T cells and thymic progenitors.

This CDR3 has 13 amino acids. V was pared by 5 bases and J by 0 bases, with 7 bases between. Germline V gives CDR1 DFQATT, CDR2 SNEGSKA (reference sequence). Of note for this clonotype: Its target is unknown.

Researchers prepared the TCRbeta library using unique molecular identifiers, the study reports. TCRdb passed the PCR reads through MiXCR, listing each CDR3 protein once. This table holds 540,000 or so distinct CDR3 sequences, about 23% found once. The sequence derives from a boy under two years old who had a stem cell transplant for acute myeloid leukemia, so the T cells may come from the graft donor. This chain connects TRBV20-1 to TRBJ2-2; D unresolved. The sequencing here drew on PBMCs, mostly from graft donor cells, taken 360 days after TCRalphabeta/CD19-depleted stem cell transplant. The CDR3 spells CSAGKANTGELFF. The CDR3 nucleotides are TGCAGTGCTGGAAAGGCGAACACCGGGGAGCTGTTTTTT.